The source of this TCR beta chain is a study of T cells in Graves' hyperthyroidism and ophthalmopathy. Germline CDR1 reads MNHNS; CDR2 reads SASEGT. The CDR3 has 15 amino acids. V was pared by 2 bases and J by 2 bases, with 12 bases between. RNA transcripts were the template for amplifying TCR beta CDR3 regions. During a first-round RT-PCR of the TCR CDR3, the HTBI primer set was used. TCRdb re-analysed the multiplex PCR reads in MiXCR, keeping a single row per CDR3 protein. The repertoire holds more than 600,000 distinct CDR3 sequences, with over 15% as singletons. This clonotype was counted only a few times.

The chain employs TRBV6-1 and TRBJ1-1; TRBD1 might be the D (5 bases). The specimen sequenced was blood. The clonotype was recovered from a man aged 18 to 29 with Graves' hyperthyroidism. This CDR3 is CASSEREGSNTEAFF. The CDR3 DNA reads as TGTGCCAGCAGTGAACGGGAGGGGTCTAACACTGAAGCTTTCTTT.